This T cell receptor (beta chain) originates from a study of identical twins. Study conclusions and caveats: Invariant MAIT and iNKT cells are populations that could partly confound zero-insertion analyses. Conclusions leaned on cross-sectional statistical analysis and did not track the same donors over time. Abundant cord blood beta clonotypes carried fewer insertions; memory repertoires showed none.

The CDR3 has 17 amino acids. Germline CDR1 and CDR2: SGHTA and FQGNSA. Trimming took 1 base from V and 7 from J, leaving 21 bases between them. This clonotype was detected a few times. Its antigen is still unknown. One entry per CDR3 protein, called by TCRdb with MiXCR from the 5' RACE reads. Seen here are under 450,000 distinct CDR3 sequences, around 18% observed once, and the top ten hold 12%. The sample was naive T cells sorted from blood. The receptor's source is a man aged 50-59 years in good health. This sequence joins TRBV7-2 and TRBJ2-3, with D possibly matching TRBD1 (5 bases). DNA of the CDR3: TGTGCCAGCAGCTTAGGAAGGGGAAGCCAACAGACCAATACGCAGTATTTT. Its protein is CASSLGRGSQQTNTQYF.